This T cell receptor beta chain was retrieved from a study of Graves' ophthalmopathy and Graves' hyperthyroidism (dated by TCRdb to about 2018). With regard to the full study: Peripheral blood samples were taken at the time of initial diagnosis, before any treatment was given. In roughly six hyperthyroidism patients, T-cell repertoires of thyroid tissue and blood were compared. In total, some 130 blood samples were TCR-sequenced: 40 to 45 ophthalmopathy, some 72 hyperthyroidism and some 17 hyperthyroidism-to-ophthalmopathy patients. To explore V-J signatures that distinguish ophthalmopathy from hyperthyroidism, a discovery set of around 100 patients was enrolled, made up of about 40 with ophthalmopathy and roughly 57 with stable hyperthyroidism. The independent validation cohort included 18 to 20 hyperthyroidism patients plus 17 patients who later progressed from hyperthyroidism to ophthalmopathy. After sampling, hyperthyroidism patients received methimazole starting at 30 mg daily, and ophthalmopathy patients received high-dose intravenous methylprednisolone. TCR beta repertoire signatures were used to distinguish Graves' ophthalmopathy from Graves' hyperthyroidism and to predict progression to ophthalmopathy. Study-wide conclusions, independent of this receptor: Most expanded thyroid clonotypes with frequency above 0.001 were also detected in blood, suggesting blood repertoires may reflect the thyroid immune response. In validation, the model predicted ophthalmopathy progression with about 71% sensitivity and 72.22% specificity; more than ten predicted patients were CT-confirmed with GO in a median of around 6.5 months. Sample size was not statistically predetermined, and group allocation was not concealed from the investigators. The 13-signature model separated ophthalmopathy from stable hyperthyroidism with 85% to 90% sensitivity and approximately 83% specificity in cross-validation, and 80%/75% in the test set.

The CDR3 runs 15 residues from the cysteine to the phenylalanine. Just the 45-base CDR3 DNA is kept, in frame starting at base 1. At the junction V is shortened by 0 bases and J by 2 bases, with 11 bases in between. Sequences ENHRY (CDR1) and SYGVKD (CDR2) are obtained from the germline V gene. Hyperthyroidism was considered stable if no progression to ophthalmopathy occurred within 18 months of follow-up. Hyperthyroidism patients were newly diagnosed, with disease duration under 2 months, and aged 18 to 65 years. Patients with other autoimmune diseases, uncontrolled infections, pregnancy or lactation were excluded from the study. Clinical symptoms, serum thyroxine, TRAb, thyroid ultrasound and orbital computed tomography formed the basis of the diagnosis. PBMCs were isolated from about 10 ml of fresh peripheral blood by Ficoll-Paque density gradient centrifugation. Trizol reagent was used to extract the total RNA, and its quality was then checked on an Agilent 2100 Bioanalyzer.

For repertoire sequencing, the TCR beta CDR3 regions were amplified from RNA transcripts. HTBI primers and the Qiagen OneStep RT-PCR kit were used in a first-round RT-PCR, which was followed by a second-round multiplex PCR, size selection and purification. Libraries were sequenced paired-end with 100 bp reads on an Illumina HiSeq2000. Concerning the study's data processing: Reads were processed with SOAPnuke, discarding reads with adapters, uncalled bases, mean Phred below 15, or no exact constant-primer or identifier match. High-quality paired reads were merged with COPE v1.2.5. Each unique nucleotide sequence was defined as a clonotype, and clonotypes were aligned to IMGT TRB V, D and J references with MiTCR v1.1. Analysis was restricted to V-J combinations with a frequency above 0.0001, which covered roughly 99% of repertoires. A TCR clonal expansion and chaos score per V-J combination was defined as the ratio of F50 clonal expansion to chaos observed in the TCRdist matrix. Welch's t-statistics and random forest were used to reduce features to about 14 V-J combinations, which were fed into a naive Bayes classifier. The Morisita-Horn index was used to measure how similar the thyroid and blood repertoires were. TCRdb reanalyzed the raw reads on its own, using fastp at Q25 for trimming and MiXCR for clone calling, and kept in-frame beta chains. Each entry merges the rows of one CDR3 protein and shows their most common DNA and genes. The V and J calls follow TCRdb's processing rather than the paper's. The table for this sample lists around 36,000 distinct CDR3 sequences; roughly 50% of them were counted only once. The ten biggest clones cover roughly 26% of the sample.

In the case of this clonotype: Its antigen is not yet known. Base-call qualities are not available, and no considerably larger clone is one nucleotide away.

The rearrangement combines TRBV10-3 with TRBJ2-7, with the D segment identity uncertain. The TCR originated in an adult woman with stable Graves' hyperthyroidism. The sequenced sample was peripheral blood. The CDR3 protein sequence reads: CAISESNRFAYEQYF. The DNA sequence reads TGTGCCATCAGTGAGTCGAATAGGTTCGCCTACGAGCAGTACTTC.